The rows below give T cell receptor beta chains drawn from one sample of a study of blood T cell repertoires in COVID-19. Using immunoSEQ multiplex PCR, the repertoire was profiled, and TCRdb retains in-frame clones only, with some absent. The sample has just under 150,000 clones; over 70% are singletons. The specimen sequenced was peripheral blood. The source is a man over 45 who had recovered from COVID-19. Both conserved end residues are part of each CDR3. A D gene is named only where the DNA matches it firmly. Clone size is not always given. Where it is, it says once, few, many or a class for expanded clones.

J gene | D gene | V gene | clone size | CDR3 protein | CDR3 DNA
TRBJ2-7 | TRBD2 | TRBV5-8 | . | CASSQGLAGIKSYEQYF | TGTGCCAGCAGCCAGGGACTAGCGGGGATAAAGTCCTACGAGCAGTACTTC
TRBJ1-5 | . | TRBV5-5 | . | CASSFNLQQGGGQPQHF | TGTGCCAGCAGCTTTAATCTTCAACAGGGTGGGGGACAGCCCCAGCATTTT
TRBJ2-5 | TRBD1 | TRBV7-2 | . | CASRAGTAGETQYF | TGTGCCAGCAGAGCCGGGACAGCTGGAGAGACCCAGTACTTC
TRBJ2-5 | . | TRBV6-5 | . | CASSPGAIQETQYF | TGTGCCAGCAGTCCAGGGGCGATACAAGAGACCCAGTACTTC
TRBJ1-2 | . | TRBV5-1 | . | CASSLAPGTNYGYTF | TGCGCCAGCAGCTTGGCCCCGGGAACTAACTATGGCTACACCTTC
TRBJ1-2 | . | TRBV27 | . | CASRRGPNYGYTF | TGTGCCAGCAGAAGGGGCCCTAACTATGGCTACACCTTC
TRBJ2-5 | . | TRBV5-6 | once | CASSLVAGFSSYQETQYF | TGTGCCAGCAGCTTGGTGGCAGGTTTTTCGTCGTACCAAGAGACCCAGTACTTC
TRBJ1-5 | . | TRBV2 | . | CASSTRQDSNQPQHF | TGTGCCAGCAGTACCAGACAGGATAGCAATCAGCCCCAGCATTTT
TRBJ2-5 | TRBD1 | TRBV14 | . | CASSRGQGVLGETQYF | TGTGCCAGCAGCCGGGGACAGGGAGTGTTGGGAGAGACCCAGTACTTC
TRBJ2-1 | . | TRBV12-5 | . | CASGQYLGPRYEQFF | TGTGCTAGTGGACAATACCTGGGGCCCCGGTATGAGCAGTTCTTC
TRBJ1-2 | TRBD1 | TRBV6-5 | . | CASSRTGHGYTF | TGTGCCAGCAGTCGGACAGGGCATGGCTACACCTTC
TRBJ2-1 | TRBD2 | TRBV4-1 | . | CASSQALGGASGGRNEQFF | TGCGCCAGCAGCCAAGCATTGGGCGGGGCTAGCGGGGGGCGGAATGAGCAGTTCTTC
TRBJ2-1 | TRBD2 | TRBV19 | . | CASSIAGGTYNEQFF | TGTGCCAGTAGTATCGCGGGGGGGACCTACAATGAGCAGTTCTTC
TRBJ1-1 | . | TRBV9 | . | CASSVDPVLNTEAFF | TGTGCCAGCAGCGTAGATCCGGTTTTGAACACTGAAGCTTTCTTT
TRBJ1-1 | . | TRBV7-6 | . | CASSLGPGGNTEAFF | TGTGCCAGCAGCTTAGGCCCCGGGGGGAACACTGAAGCTTTCTTT
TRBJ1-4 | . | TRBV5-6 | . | CASSFPPSGEKLFF | TGTGCCAGCAGCTTCCCCCCTTCGGGTGAAAAACTGTTTTTT
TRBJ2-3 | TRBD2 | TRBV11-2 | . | CASSLDAGVRTDTQYF | TGTGCCAGCAGCTTAGACGCGGGGGTTCGCACAGATACGCAGTATTTT
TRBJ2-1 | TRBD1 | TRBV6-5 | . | CASSSDRGNWNEQFF | TGTGCCAGCAGTTCGGACAGGGGGAATTGGAATGAGCAGTTCTTC
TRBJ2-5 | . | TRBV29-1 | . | CSVEPDFRGETQYF | TGCAGCGTTGAACCTGACTTTAGGGGGGAGACCCAGTACTTC
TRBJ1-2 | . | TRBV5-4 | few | CASSLWSGDGYGYTF | TGTGCCAGCAGCTTGTGGTCAGGGGATGGCTATGGCTACACCTTC
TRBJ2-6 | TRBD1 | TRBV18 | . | CASSLIDRVLGRSGANVLTF | TGTGCCAGCTCACTGATCGACAGGGTTTTGGGTCGGTCTGGGGCCAACGTCCTGACTTTC
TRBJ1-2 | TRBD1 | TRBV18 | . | CASSPPVDQGAAGYTF | TGTGCCAGCTCACCACCGGTGGATCAGGGGGCTGCTGGCTACACCTTC
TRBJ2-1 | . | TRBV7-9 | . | CASNGADNEQFF | TGTGCCAGCAATGGGGCGGACAATGAGCAGTTCTTC
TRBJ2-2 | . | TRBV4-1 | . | CASSPVYPPRGQRNTGELFF | TGCGCCAGCAGCCCCGTCTACCCCCCCAGGGGCCAGCGTAACACCGGGGAGCTGTTTTTT
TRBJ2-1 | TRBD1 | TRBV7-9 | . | CASRATGGRGNEQFF | TGTGCCAGCAGGGCGACAGGGGGACGAGGAAATGAGCAGTTCTTC
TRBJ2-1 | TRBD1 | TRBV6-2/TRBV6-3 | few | CASSHGQGQFF | TGTGCCAGCAGCCACGGACAGGGGCAGTTCTTC
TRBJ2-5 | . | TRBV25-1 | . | CASSELELGKTQYF | TGTGCCAGCAGTGAATTGGAGCTCGGGAAGACCCAGTACTTC
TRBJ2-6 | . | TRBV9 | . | CASLQGPGANVLTF | TGTGCCAGCCTACAGGGTCCAGGGGCCAACGTCCTGACTTTC
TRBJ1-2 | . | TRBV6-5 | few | CASSPRSGGLYGYTF | TGTGCCAGCAGCCCCAGGTCCGGGGGGTTATATGGCTACACCTTC
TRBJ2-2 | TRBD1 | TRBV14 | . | CASSQRAGGITGELFF | TGTGCCAGCAGCCAACGTGCAGGGGGAATTACCGGGGAGCTGTTTTTT
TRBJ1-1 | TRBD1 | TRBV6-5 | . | CASSTWDRANTEAFF | TGTGCCAGCAGTACCTGGGACAGAGCGAACACTGAAGCTTTCTTT